This TCR beta chain came from a study of blood T cell repertoires in COVID-19. The wider study: PBMCs, B-cell-depleted T cells, or T cells were the source of the cDNA or gDNA that made up the material.

Methods used by the authors: Reference gene primer amplification in the assay estimated nucleated cell counts. Some clones are missing from TCRdb's copy, which holds only in-frame ones; the method was immunoSEQ multiplex PCR. For V, J and clone size, that table is used; D and trimming come from the DNA. Among some 250,000 clones listed, 65% to 85% were seen once. This CDR3 spans 13 amino acids. Germline V gene data show CDR1 as LNHDA and CDR2 as SQIVND (reference sequence). Trimming pared 6 bases from V and 7 bases from J, leaving 15 bases between. The sequenced sample consisted of peripheral blood. The chain has TRBV19 and TRBJ1-2, with no clear D. This receptor was taken from a man aged 45-65 years with active or convalescent COVID-19. CDR3 DNA: TGTGCCAGTAGCCCTCAGATCGGGTCTGGCTACACCTTC. Translated: CASSPQIGSGYTF.